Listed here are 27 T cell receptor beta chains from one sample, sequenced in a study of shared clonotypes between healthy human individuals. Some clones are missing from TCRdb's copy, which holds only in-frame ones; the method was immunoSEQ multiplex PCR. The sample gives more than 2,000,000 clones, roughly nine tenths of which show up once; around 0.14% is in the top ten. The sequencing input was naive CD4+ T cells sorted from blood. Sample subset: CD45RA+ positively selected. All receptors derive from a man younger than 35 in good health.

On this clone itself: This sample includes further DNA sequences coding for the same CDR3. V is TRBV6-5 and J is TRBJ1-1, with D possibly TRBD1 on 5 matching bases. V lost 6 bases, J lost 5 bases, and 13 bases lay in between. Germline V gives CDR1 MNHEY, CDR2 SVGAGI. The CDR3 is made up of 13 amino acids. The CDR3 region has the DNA TGTGCCAGCAGCCCTCGGGGGGGTACTGAAGCTTTCTTT. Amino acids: CASSPRGGTEAFF.

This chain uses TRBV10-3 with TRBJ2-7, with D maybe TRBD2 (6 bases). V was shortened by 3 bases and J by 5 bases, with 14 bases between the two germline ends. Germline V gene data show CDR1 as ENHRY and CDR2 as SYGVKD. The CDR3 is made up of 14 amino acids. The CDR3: CAISDPIGGNEQYF. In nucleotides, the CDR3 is TGTGCCATCAGTGATCCCATCGGGGGAAACGAGCAGTACTTC.

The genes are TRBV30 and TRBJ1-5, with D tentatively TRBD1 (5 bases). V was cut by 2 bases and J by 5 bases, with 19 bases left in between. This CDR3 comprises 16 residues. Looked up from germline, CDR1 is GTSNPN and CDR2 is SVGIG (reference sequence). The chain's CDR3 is CAWSFPHSGAYQPQHF. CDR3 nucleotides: TGTGCCTGGAGTTTCCCACACTCCGGGGCCTATCAGCCCCAGCATTTT.

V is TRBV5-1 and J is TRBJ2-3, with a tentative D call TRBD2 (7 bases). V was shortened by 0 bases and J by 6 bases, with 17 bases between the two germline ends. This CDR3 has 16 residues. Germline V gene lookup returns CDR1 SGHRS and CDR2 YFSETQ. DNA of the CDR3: TGCGCCAGCAGCTTGGCCGGGGGGCTGAGGTCGGATACGCAGTATTTT. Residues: CASSLAGGLRSDTQYF.

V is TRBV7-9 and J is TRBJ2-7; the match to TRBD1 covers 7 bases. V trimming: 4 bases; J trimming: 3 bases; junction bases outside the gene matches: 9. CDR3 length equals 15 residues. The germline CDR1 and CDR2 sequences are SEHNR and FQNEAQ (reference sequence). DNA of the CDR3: TGTGCCAGCAGCTCCTCGGACAGGATTTACTACGAGCAGTACTTC. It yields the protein CASSSSDRIYYEQYF.

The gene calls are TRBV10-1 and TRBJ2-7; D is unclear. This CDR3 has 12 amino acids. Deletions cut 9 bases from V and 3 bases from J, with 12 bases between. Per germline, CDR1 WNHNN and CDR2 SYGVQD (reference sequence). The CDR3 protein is CARNPLNYEQYF. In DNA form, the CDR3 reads TGCGCCAGGAATCCCCTAAACTACGAGCAGTACTTC.

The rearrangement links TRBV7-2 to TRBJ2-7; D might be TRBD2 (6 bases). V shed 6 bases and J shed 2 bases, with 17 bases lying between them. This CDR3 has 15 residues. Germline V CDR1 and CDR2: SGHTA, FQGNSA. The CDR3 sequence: CASSFRRDVTYEQYF. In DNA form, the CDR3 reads TGTGCCAGCAGTTTTAGGCGGGATGTAACCTACGAGCAGTACTTC.

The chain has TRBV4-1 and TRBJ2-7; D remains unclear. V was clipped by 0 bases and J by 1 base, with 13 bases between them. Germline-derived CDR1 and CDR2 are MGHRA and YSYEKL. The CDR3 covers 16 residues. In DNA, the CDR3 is TGCGCCAGCAGCCAAGAGATCCGTTGGGTTTCCTACGAGCAGTACTTC. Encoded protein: CASSQEIRWVSYEQYF.

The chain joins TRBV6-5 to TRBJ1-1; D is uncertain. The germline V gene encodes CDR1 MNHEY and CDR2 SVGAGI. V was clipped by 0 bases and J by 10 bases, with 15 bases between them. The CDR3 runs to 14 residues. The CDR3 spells CASSYSTGVAGAFF. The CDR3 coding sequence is TGTGCCAGCAGTTACTCGACCGGGGTCGCGGGAGCTTTCTTT.

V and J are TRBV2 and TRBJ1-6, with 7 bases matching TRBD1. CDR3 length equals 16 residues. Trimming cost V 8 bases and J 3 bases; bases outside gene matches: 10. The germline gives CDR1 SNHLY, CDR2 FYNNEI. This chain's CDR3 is CASSGEGASYNSPLHF. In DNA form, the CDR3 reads TGTGCCAGCTCAGGGGAGGGGGCGAGCTATAATTCACCCCTCCACTTT.

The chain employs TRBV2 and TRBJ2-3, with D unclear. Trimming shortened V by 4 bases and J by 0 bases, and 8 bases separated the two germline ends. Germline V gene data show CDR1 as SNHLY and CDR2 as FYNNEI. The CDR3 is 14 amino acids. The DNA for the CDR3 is TGTGCCAGCAGTGTTGACCGAAGCACAGATACGCAGTATTTT. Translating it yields CASSVDRSTDTQYF.

The CDR3 loop is CAISVSNANTGELFF. The DNA for the CDR3 is TGTGCCATCAGTGTTAGCAACGCGAACACCGGGGAGCTGTTTTTT. V gene TRBV10-3 combines with J gene TRBJ2-2; no reliable D call. The CDR3 runs to 15 residues. Germline CDR1 reads ENHRY; CDR2 reads SYGVKD. Trimming took off 4 bases at V and 0 bases at J, with 9 bases between the two ends.

CDR3 protein: CASSEFMRIYTDTQYF. Here the CDR3 DNA reads TGTGCCAGCAGTGAATTCATGCGGATTTACACAGATACGCAGTATTTT. The V gene is TRBV2, the J gene TRBJ2-3, with D hard to call. V was trimmed by 2 bases and J by 2 bases, leaving 14 bases between them. Looked up from germline, CDR1 is SNHLY and CDR2 is FYNNEI. CDR3 size: 16 residues.

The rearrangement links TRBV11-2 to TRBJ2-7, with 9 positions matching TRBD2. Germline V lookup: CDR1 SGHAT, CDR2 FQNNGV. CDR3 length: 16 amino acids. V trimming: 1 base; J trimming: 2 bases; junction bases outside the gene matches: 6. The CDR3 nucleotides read TGTGCCAGCAGCTTAGCCTGGCTAGCGGGGACCTACGAGCAGTACTTC. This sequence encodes CASSLAWLAGTYEQYF. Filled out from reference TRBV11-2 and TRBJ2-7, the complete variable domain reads EAGVAQSPRYKIIEKRQSVAFWCNPISGHATLYWYQQILGQGPKLLIQFQNNGVVDDSQLPKDRFSAERLKGVDSTLKIQPAKLEDSAVYLCASSLAWLAGTYEQYFGPGTRLTVT.

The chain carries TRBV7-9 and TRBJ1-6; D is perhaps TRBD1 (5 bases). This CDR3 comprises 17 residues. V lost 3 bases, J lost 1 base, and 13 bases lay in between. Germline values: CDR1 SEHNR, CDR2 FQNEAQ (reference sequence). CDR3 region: CASSLNRDGSYNSPLHF. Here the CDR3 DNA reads TGTGCCAGCAGCTTGAACCGGGACGGATCCTATAATTCACCCCTCCACTTT. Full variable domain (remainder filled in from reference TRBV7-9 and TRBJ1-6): DTGVSQNPRHKITKRGQNVTFRCDPISEHNRLYWYRQTLGQGPEFLTYFQNEAQLEKSRLLSDRFSAERPKGSFSTLEIQRTEQGDSAMYLCASSLNRDGSYNSPLHFGNGTRLTVT.

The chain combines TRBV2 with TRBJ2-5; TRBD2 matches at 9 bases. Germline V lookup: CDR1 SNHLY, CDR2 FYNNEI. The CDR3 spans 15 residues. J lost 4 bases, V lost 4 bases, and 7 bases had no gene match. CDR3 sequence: CASSVLAGIGETQYF. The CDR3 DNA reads TGTGCCAGCAGTGTCCTAGCGGGGATTGGAGAGACCCAGTACTTC.

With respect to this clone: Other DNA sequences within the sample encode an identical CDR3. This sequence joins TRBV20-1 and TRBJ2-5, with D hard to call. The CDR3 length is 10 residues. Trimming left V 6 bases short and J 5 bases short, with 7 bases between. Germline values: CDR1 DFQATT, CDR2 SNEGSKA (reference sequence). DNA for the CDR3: TGCAGTGCCCGTCGGGAGACCCAGTACTTC. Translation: CSARRETQYF.

CDR3 DNA: TGTGCCAGCAGCTATGGGACAATAAGCTCCTACGAGCAGTACTTC. Translation: CASSYGTISSYEQYF. J is TRBJ2-5 and V is TRBV5-6, with D possibly being TRBD1 (6 bases). The DNA end is more similar to TRBJ2-7, so the J call may be wrong. Germline V CDR1 and CDR2: SGHDT, YYEEEE. This CDR3 comprises 15 residues.

CDR3 DNA: TGTGCCAGCAGGTCGGACAGGGACTCTGGAAACACCATATATTTT. As protein: CASRSDRDSGNTIYF. The V gene is TRBV6-5, the J gene TRBJ1-3; 8 nucleotides agree with TRBD1. Germline lookup yields CDR1 MNHEY and CDR2 SVGAGI. Trimming cost V 6 bases and J 0 bases; bases outside gene matches: 4. This CDR3 region has 15 residues.

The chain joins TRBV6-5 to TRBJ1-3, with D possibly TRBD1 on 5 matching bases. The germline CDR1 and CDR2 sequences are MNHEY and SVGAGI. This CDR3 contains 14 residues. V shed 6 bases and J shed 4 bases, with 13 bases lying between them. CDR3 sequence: CASSRGREGNTIYF. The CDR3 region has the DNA TGTGCCAGCAGCCGCGGCAGGGAGGGAAACACCATATATTTT.

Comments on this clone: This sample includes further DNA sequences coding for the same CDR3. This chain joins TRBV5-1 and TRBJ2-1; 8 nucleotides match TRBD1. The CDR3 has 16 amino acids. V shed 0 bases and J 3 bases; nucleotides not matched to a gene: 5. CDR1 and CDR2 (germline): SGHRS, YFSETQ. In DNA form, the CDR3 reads TGCGCCAGCAGCTTGGGGGGACAGGTTAACTACAATGAGCAGTTCTTC. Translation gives CASSLGGQVNYNEQFF. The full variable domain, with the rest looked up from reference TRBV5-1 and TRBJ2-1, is KAGVTQTPRYLIKTRGQQVTLSCSPISGHRSVSWYQQTPGQGLQFLFEYFSETQRNKGNFPGRFSGRQFSNSRSEMNVSTLELGDSALYLCASSLGGQVNYNEQFFGPGTRLTVL.

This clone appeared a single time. The CDR3: CASSASGTASSYNEQFF. In DNA, the CDR3 is TGTGCCAGCAGCGCGTCCGGGACAGCGAGCTCCTACAATGAGCAGTTCTTC. The V gene is TRBV11-2, the J gene TRBJ2-1; 7 nucleotides match TRBD1. CDR1 is SGHAT and CDR2 is FQNNGV in the germline V gene. Trimming cost V 5 bases and J 0 bases; bases outside gene matches: 10. CDR3 size: 17 residues. Looking up the rest from reference TRBV11-2 and TRBJ2-1 gives the full variable domain: EAGVAQSPRYKIIEKRQSVAFWCNPISGHATLYWYQQILGQGPKLLIQFQNNGVVDDSQLPKDRFSAERLKGVDSTLKIQPAKLEDSAVYLCASSASGTASSYNEQFFGPGTRLTVL.

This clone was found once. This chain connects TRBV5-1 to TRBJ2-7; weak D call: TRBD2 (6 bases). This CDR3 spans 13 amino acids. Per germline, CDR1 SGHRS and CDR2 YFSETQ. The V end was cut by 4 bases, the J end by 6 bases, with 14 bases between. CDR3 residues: CASSRGIGLEQYF. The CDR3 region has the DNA TGCGCCAGCAGCCGGGGGATAGGCCTCGAGCAGTACTTC.

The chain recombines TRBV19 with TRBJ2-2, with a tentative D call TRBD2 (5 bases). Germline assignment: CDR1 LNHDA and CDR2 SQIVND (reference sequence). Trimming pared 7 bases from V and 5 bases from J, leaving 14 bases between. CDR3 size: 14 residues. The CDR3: CASIPSPGTGELFF. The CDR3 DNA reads TGTGCCAGTATCCCCTCTCCGGGAACCGGGGAGCTGTTTTTT.

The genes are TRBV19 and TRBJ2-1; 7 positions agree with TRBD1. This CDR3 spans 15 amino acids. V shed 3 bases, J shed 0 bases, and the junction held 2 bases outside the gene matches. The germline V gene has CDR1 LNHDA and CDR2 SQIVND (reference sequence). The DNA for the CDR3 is TGTGCCAGTAGTATCAGGGGGAGCTCCTACAATGAGCAGTTCTTC. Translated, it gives CASSIRGSSYNEQFF.

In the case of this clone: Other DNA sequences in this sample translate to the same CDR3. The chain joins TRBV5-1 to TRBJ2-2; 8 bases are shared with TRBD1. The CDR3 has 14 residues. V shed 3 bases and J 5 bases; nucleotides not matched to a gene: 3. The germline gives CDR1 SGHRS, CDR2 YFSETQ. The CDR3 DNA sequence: TGCGCCAGCAGCTCCGGACAGGGAACCGGGGAGCTGTTTTTT. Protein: CASSSGQGTGELFF.

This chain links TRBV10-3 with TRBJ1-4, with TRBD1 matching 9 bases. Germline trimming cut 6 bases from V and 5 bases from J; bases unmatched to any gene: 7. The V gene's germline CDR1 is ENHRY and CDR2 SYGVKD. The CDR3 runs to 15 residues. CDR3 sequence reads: CAISATGTGNEKLFF. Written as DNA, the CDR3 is TGTGCCATCAGCGCTACCGGGACAGGGAATGAAAAACTGTTTTTT.